This TCR beta chain emerged from a study of blood T cell repertoires in COVID-19. Using immunoSEQ multiplex PCR, the repertoire was profiled, and TCRdb retains in-frame clones only, with some absent. The repertoire holds around 230,000 clones, with roughly 83% as singletons. Germline V gene sequence: CDR1 MDHEN, CDR2 SYDVKM. CDR3 length: 14 amino acids. The V and J ends lost 5 bases and 3 bases respectively, with 14 bases between them. The TCR was taken from a woman between 70 and 85 years old with active or convalescent COVID-19. The chain joins TRBV28 to TRBJ2-7; D is undetermined. Sequencing was performed on peripheral blood. The CDR3, as DNA: TGTGCCAGCAGTACCCCCGCGAGGCACTACGAGCAGTACTTC. Translation gives CASSTPARHYEQYF.